The 7 T cell receptor beta chains below all came from one sample that was sequenced in a study of blood T cell repertoires in COVID-19. TCRdb keeps only in-frame clones here, not all; method: immunoSEQ multiplex PCR. The sample contains approximately 220,000 clones, 86% of which appear only once. Material: peripheral blood. Receptors originate from a woman aged 45 to 65 with acute or convalescent COVID-19.

CDR3 protein: CASSLRGDYGYTF. The CDR3 DNA reads TGTGCCAGTAGTCTCCGGGGAGACTATGGCTACACCTTC. The J gene is TRBJ1-2, the V gene TRBV19; D is unclear. The CDR3 covers 13 residues. V was pared by 5 bases and J by 3 bases, with 10 bases between. Germline lookup yields CDR1 LNHDA and CDR2 SQIVND (reference sequence).

This rearrangement joins TRBV2 to TRBJ1-6; D unresolved. V was clipped by 4 bases and J by 9 bases, with 13 bases between them. Germline lookup yields CDR1 SNHLY and CDR2 FYNNEI. There are 14 residues in the CDR3. CDR3 in amino acids: CASSVLPRVSPLHF. The CDR3 DNA sequence: TGTGCCAGCAGTGTTCTACCACGGGTTTCACCCCTCCACTTT.

The rearrangement uses TRBV5-6 and TRBJ1-1; D is uncertain. V lost 4 bases to trimming and J lost 3 bases, with 16 bases between them. This CDR3 comprises 15 residues. Germline lookup yields CDR1 SGHDT and CDR2 YYEEEE. CDR3 bases: TGTGCCAGCAGCCTCCTGAGGCGTCGGGACACTGAAGCTTTCTTT. Protein sequence: CASSLLRRRDTEAFF.

This clone was seen only once. The V call is TRBV5-1, the J call TRBJ2-5; 9 nucleotides align to TRBD2. The V and J ends lost 9 bases and 0 bases, in that order; junction bases with no gene match: 9. This CDR3 has 15 residues. The germline V gene encodes CDR1 SGHRS and CDR2 YFSETQ. The CDR3 sequence: CATTASGGYQETQYF. DNA for the CDR3: TGCGCCACCACCGCCAGCGGGGGGTACCAAGAGACCCAGTACTTC.

The chain combines TRBV27 with TRBJ2-1; 8 bases are a match to TRBD2. Looked up from germline, CDR1 is MNHEY and CDR2 is SMNVEV (reference sequence). The CDR3 extends over 16 amino acids. The CDR3, as DNA: TGTGCTGCGGGTGGTAGCGGGATCGGCTCCTACAATGAGCAGTTCTTC. Its protein is CAAGGSGIGSYNEQFF.

Details on this clone: This sample includes further DNA sequences coding for the same CDR3. The rearrangement links TRBV5-1 to TRBJ2-3; D is undetermined. CDR1 and CDR2 from the germline V gene are SGHRS and YFSETQ. The CDR3 totals 16 residues. Trimming took off 0 bases at V and 0 bases at J, with 11 bases between the two ends. For the CDR3, the DNA is TGCGCCAGCAGCTTGGGACTGGCCCCTAGCACAGATACGCAGTATTTT. It codes for CASSLGLAPSTDTQYF. Variable domain in full (rest from reference TRBV5-1 and TRBJ2-3): KAGVTQTPRYLIKTRGQQVTLSCSPISGHRSVSWYQQTPGQGLQFLFEYFSETQRNKGNFPGRFSGRQFSNSRSEMNVSTLELGDSALYLCASSLGLAPSTDTQYFGPGTRLTVL.

The chain is built from TRBV27 and TRBJ1-2; TRBD1 is a possible D gene (6 bases). V dropped 1 base and J dropped 4 bases, with 13 bases sitting between them. The CDR3 consists of 15 residues. The germline V gene has CDR1 MNHEY and CDR2 SMNVEV (reference sequence). CDR3 sequence: CASSLYSGHFYGYTF. The DNA for the CDR3 is TGTGCCAGCAGTTTATATTCGGGACATTTCTATGGCTACACCTTC.